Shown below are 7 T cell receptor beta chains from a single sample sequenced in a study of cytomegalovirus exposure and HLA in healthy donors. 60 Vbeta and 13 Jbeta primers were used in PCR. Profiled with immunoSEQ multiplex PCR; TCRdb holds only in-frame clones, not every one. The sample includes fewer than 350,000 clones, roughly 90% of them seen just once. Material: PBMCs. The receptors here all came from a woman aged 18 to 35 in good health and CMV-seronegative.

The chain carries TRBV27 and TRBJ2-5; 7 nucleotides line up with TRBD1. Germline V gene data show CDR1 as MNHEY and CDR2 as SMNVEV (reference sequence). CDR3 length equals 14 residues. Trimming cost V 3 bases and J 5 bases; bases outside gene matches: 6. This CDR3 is CASSLRGPGETQYF. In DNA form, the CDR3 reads TGTGCCAGCAGTTTGAGGGGGCCGGGGGAGACCCAGTACTTC.

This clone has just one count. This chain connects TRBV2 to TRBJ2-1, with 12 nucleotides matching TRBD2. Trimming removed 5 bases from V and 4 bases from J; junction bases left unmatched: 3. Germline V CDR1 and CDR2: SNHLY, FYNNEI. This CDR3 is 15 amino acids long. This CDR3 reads CASSRTSGGYNEQFF. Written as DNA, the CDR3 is TGTGCCAGCAGTCGAACTAGCGGGGGGTACAATGAGCAGTTCTTC. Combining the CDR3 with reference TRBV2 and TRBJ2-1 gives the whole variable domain EPEVTQTPSHQVTQMGQEVILRCVPISNHLYFYWYRQILGQKVEFLVSFYNNEISEKSEIFDDQFSVERPDGSNFTLKIRSTKLEDSAMYFCASSRTSGGYNEQFFGPGTRLTVL.

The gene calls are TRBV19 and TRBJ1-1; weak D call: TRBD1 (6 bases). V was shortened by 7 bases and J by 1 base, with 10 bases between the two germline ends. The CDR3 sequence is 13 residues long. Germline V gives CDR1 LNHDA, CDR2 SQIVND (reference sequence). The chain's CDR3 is CASIQGKNTEAFF. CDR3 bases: TGTGCCAGTATTCAGGGGAAGAACACTGAAGCTTTCTTT.

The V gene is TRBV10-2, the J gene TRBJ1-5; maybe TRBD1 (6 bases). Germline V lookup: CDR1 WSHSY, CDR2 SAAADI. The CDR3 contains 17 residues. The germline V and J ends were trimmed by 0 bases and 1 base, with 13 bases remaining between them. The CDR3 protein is CASSESAQGISNQPQHF. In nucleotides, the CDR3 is TGCGCCAGCAGTGAGTCTGCACAGGGTATCAGCAATCAGCCCCAGCATTTT.

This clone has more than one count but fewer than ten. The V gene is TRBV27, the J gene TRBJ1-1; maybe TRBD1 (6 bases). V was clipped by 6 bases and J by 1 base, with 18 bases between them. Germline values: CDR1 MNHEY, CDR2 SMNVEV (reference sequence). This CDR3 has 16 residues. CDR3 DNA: TGTGCCAGCAGCCTATCCGGGACACGGGGGAACACTGAAGCTTTCTTT. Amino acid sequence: CASSLSGTRGNTEAFF.

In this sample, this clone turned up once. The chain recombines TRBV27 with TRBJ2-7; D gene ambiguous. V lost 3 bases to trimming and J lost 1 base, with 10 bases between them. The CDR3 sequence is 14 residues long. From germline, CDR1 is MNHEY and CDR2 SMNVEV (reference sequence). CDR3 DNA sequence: TGTGCCAGCAGTTTCCATTACTTATCCTACGAGCAGTACTTC. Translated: CASSFHYLSYEQYF.

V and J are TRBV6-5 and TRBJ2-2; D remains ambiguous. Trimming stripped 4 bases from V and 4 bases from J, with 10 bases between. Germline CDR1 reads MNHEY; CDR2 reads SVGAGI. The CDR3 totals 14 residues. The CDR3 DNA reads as TGTGCCAGCAGTTTTGGGCCGGCCACCGGGGAGCTGTTTTTT. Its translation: CASSFGPATGELFF.